The present T cell receptor beta chain was sequenced within a study of blood T cell repertoires in COVID-19. Overall study: The United States, Italy and Spain provided the acute and convalescent COVID-19 samples.

This clone has a handful of counts. Germline V gene data show CDR1 as SGHAT and CDR2 as FQNNGV. CDR3 length: 11 amino acids. Trimming shortened V by 5 bases and J by 6 bases, and 5 bases separated the two germline ends. In the original analysis: Reference gene primers were amplified, and this amplification served to estimate nucleated cell counts. Assay: immunoSEQ multiplex PCR; the TCRdb copy retains only in-frame clones and omits some. D and trimming come from the DNA, and the V and J calls and clone size come from that table. The repertoire holds approximately 240,000 clones, with 85% as singletons.

This receptor was identified in a woman aged 55-70 years with active or convalescent COVID-19. The sample taken for sequencing was peripheral blood. The chain recombines TRBV11-2 with TRBJ2-1, with D hard to call. CDR3: CASSQVNEQFF. The CDR3 coding sequence is TGTGCCAGCAGCCAGGTCAATGAGCAGTTCTTC.